This T cell receptor beta chain stems from a study of shared clonotypes between healthy human individuals. Study-level background: Three plates were used per donor for CD4 naive, three for CD4 memory, two for CD8 naive and one for CD8 memory. Findings and limits, study-wide: It was the few donors that limited the genetic and exposure-history diversity represented. On the whole, naive subsets had larger estimated richness than memory subsets had. Collection of samples was limited to blood; tissue repertoires likely differ.

This CDR3 is built from 13 residues. Germline V gene lookup returns CDR1 KGHSH and CDR2 LQKENI. V was trimmed by 3 bases and J by 4 bases, leaving 10 bases between them. Assay used: immunoSEQ multiplex PCR; TCRdb lists only in-frame clones, some missing. The data show 640,000 or so clones, 55% to 75% seen once. The count of this clone is one. The antigen is undetermined. The sequenced material came from memory CD4+ T cells sorted from blood. This sample's subset: CD45RA-negative fraction. The genes are TRBV18 and TRBJ2-7; D remains ambiguous. This receptor was taken from a woman in her 30s in good health. The CDR3 DNA follows: TGTGCCAGCTCACCCGCCCCTAGGTACGAGCAGTACTTC. Translated: CASSPAPRYEQYF.